The entry that follows covers one T cell receptor (beta chain) sequence. It lacks a known antigen. Base qualities were left out, and no much larger clone turns up one base away. This record belongs to a study of OX40 agonist ivuxolimab in advanced cancers. Broadly, across the study: The costimulatory receptor OX40 (CD134) was targeted by ivuxolimab, a fully human IgG2 agonistic monoclonal antibody. Intravenous ivuxolimab was administered to patients every 2 weeks at six dose levels: 0.01, 0.1, 0.3, 1.5, 3 and 10 mg/kg. Among the roughly 52 dose-escalation patients, some 20 had hepatocellular carcinoma, 15 melanoma, 9 renal cell carcinoma and 9 head and neck cancer. The dose-escalation cohort was approximately 83% male with a mean age of about 58 years, ranging from about 20 to 85. Patients were allowed to have had prior anti-PD-1, anti-PD-L1 or anti-CTLA-4 therapy, and approximately 41% of the dose-escalation patients had previously received checkpoint inhibitors. Partial responses occurred in three dose-escalation patients: two with cutaneous melanoma and one with hepatocellular carcinoma. The purpose of peripheral TCRbeta sequencing was to test whether ivuxolimab changed TCR sequence diversity and led to clonal T-cell expansion. The paper reports the monotherapy dose-escalation portion (N of about 47 patients) of the phase I ivuxolimab trial.

Genomic DNA was isolated from the sorted cells so that the TCRbeta CDR3 region could be sequenced. The immunoSEQ Assay was used to sequence the TCRbeta CDR3 regions. Imported from immuneACCESS, the table was reduced by TCRdb to in-frame sequences with V and J called. These copies leave out some clones; in studies compared against another copy, an unresolved V gene accounts for under half, and the cause of the remainder is not known. Recorded for this sample are roughly 70,000 clones; 80% to 90% of them occurred a single time. 0.65% to 0.9% of the sample is held by the ten biggest clonotypes. What the work shows at the level of the full study, not this receptor alone: At doses from 0.1 to 3.0 mg/kg, clonal expansion was seen in both CD4+ and CD8+ blood T cells between baseline and week 6. The antigen specificity of the peripheral T cells that underwent clonal expansion was not determined. Low levels of normalized T-cell clonal expansion were also seen in some patients who did not respond. In partial responders in the 0.1-3.0 mg/kg groups, normalized peripheral clonal expansion was found to be among the lowest, especially among CD8+ T cells. After ivuxolimab, CD8+ T cells had more expanded clones than CD4+ T cells on average.

Patients with a history of autoimmune disease or receiving systemic immunosuppression were excluded from the trial. In every dose cohort, peripheral blood was drawn for TCR sequencing at baseline, cycle 4 day 1, and cycle 7 day 1. The samples were drawn from a first-in-human, open-label, multicenter phase I dose-escalation trial of ivuxolimab. Adults with locally advanced or metastatic melanoma, renal cell, hepatocellular, or head and neck squamous cell carcinoma were enrolled in the trial. Before TCR sequencing, CD4+ T cells and CD8+ T cells were sorted from peripheral blood as separate populations. Reading from cysteine to phenylalanine, the CDR3 counts 16 amino acids. The retained sequence is limited to the CDR3, 48 bases, with the frame set at the first base. Sequences MNHNY (CDR1) and SVGAGI (CDR2) are obtained from the germline V gene (reference sequence). V is cut back by 2 bases and J by 4 bases, with 6 bases in the junction unmatched.

The sequence is built from TRBV6-6 and TRBJ2-2; 8 middle bases align to TRBD1. The origin of this receptor is an adult with an advanced solid tumor such as melanoma, head and neck, liver or kidney cancer. Material: CD4+ or CD8+ T cells sorted from blood, obtained in a trial of the OX40 agonist ivuxolimab. The nucleotide sequence reads as follows: TGTGCCAGCAGTTACCGCGGACAGGGTGGCACCGGGGAGCTGTTTTTT. This is translated as CASSYRGQGGTGELFF.